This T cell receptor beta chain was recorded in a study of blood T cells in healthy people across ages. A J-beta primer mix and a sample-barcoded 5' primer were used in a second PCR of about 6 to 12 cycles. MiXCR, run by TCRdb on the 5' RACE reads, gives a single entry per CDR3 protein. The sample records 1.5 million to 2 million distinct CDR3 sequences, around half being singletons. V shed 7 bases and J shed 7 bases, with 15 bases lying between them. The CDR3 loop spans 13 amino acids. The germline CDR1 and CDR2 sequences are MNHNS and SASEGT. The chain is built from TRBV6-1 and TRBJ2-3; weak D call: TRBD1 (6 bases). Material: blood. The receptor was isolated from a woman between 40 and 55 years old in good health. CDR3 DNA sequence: TGTGCCAGCACTGGACAGCACACGAATACGCAGTATTTT. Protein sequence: CASTGQHTNTQYF.